The 11 T cell receptor beta chains reported below all come from one sample, sequenced in a study of blood T cell repertoires in COVID-19 (dated by TCRdb to the early 2020s). Preparation of the library involved the immunoSEQ multiplex PCR assay. The immuneACCESS repertoire file appears here via TCRdb, limited to in-frame rearrangements. These files lack a portion of the clones; in checked studies, under half of the deficit traces to unresolved V genes, and the cause of the others is not known. This sample lists 150,000 or so clones; around 87% were detected once. Roughly 4% of the sample rests with the top ten. Input material: PBMCs or T cells enriched from blood (not recorded which). The receptors were sampled from a middle-aged woman who had been exposed to COVID-19.

This clone was detected once. V gene TRBV19 combines with J gene TRBJ1-4, with 12 bases aligning to TRBD1. Germline V gene sequence: CDR1 LNHDA, CDR2 SQIVND (reference sequence). After removal of 0 bases from V and 7 bases from J, the junction contained 9 bases not matched to a gene. This CDR3 is 18 amino acids long. The CDR3 DNA follows: TGTGCCAGTAGTATAGAGGGGACAGGGGGCGCATATAGTGAAAAACTGTTTTTT. Its protein product is CASSIEGTGGAYSEKLFF.

The chain combines TRBV6-6 with TRBJ1-1; the match to TRBD1 covers 7 bases. Germline lookup yields CDR1 MNHNY and CDR2 SVGAGI (reference sequence). The CDR3 loop spans 13 amino acids. The trim removed 5 bases at V and 6 bases at J, leaving 6 bases unmatched. CDR3 protein: CASSQPTGPEAFF. In DNA, the CDR3 is TGTGCCAGCAGTCAACCGACAGGGCCTGAAGCTTTCTTT.

J is TRBJ1-5 and V is TRBV4-1; TRBD1 matches 8 bases. J gave up 4 bases and V 4 bases, and 3 bases lay outside the gene matches. CDR1 and CDR2 from the germline V gene are MGHRA and YSYEKL. The CDR3 totals 14 residues. This chain's CDR3 is CASSPWTGNQPQHF. CDR3 coding DNA: TGCGCCAGCAGCCCCTGGACAGGGAATCAGCCCCAGCATTTT.

The genes are TRBV3-1 (or the pseudogene TRBV3-2) and TRBJ2-1; TRBD2 matches at 12 bases. The length of the CDR3 is 16 residues. Per the germline V gene, CDR1 is LGHDT and CDR2 is YNNKEL (reference sequence). J lost 3 bases, V lost 3 bases, and 3 bases had no gene match. CDR3 DNA sequence: TGTGCCAGCAGCCAGGCTAGCGGGAGGGTCTACAATGAGCAGTTCTTC. Amino acid sequence: CASSQASGRVYNEQFF.

The rearrangement joins TRBV28 to TRBJ2-1; 7 bases agree with TRBD1. The V segment lost 6 bases and the J segment 6 bases; nucleotides outside the gene matches: 8. CDR3 size: 14 residues. Germline V gives CDR1 MDHEN, CDR2 SYDVKM. CDR3 nucleotide sequence: TGTGCCAGCAGCTGGGGACAGCCCAGCAATGAGCAGTTCTTC. Translating it yields CASSWGQPSNEQFF.

V usage is TRBV6-6 and J usage is TRBJ1-5; 8 bases are a match to TRBD1. The trim removed 5 bases at V and 3 bases at J, leaving 9 bases unmatched. Germline lookup yields CDR1 MNHNY and CDR2 SVGAGI (reference sequence). This CDR3 is built from 16 residues. CDR3 sequence (DNA): TGTGCCAGCAGTGCTTATAAGGACAGGGCCAATCAGCCCCAGCATTTT. It specifies CASSAYKDRANQPQHF.

Here the CDR3 DNA reads TGTGCCAGCAGCTATCAACAGACTGAAGCTTTCTTT. Its translation: CASSYQQTEAFF. V gene TRBV11-2 combines with J gene TRBJ1-1; D not certain. Germline V lookup: CDR1 SGHAT, CDR2 FQNNGV. The germline V and J ends were trimmed by 4 bases and 5 bases, with 8 bases remaining between them. CDR3 size: 12 residues.

The CDR3 DNA sequence: TGTGCCAGCAGCGTTCAGGGGGCGCGGTGGTCACCCCTCCACTTT. Translated, it gives CASSVQGARWSPLHF. The chain links TRBV5-4 to TRBJ1-6, with 8 bases identical to TRBD1. Germline trimming cut 4 bases from V and 10 bases from J; bases unmatched to any gene: 10. Germline CDR1 and CDR2: SGHNT and YYREEE (reference sequence). The CDR3 extends over 15 amino acids.

The rearrangement links TRBV18 to TRBJ1-2; 9 bases align to TRBD1. The CDR3 is 15 amino acids. With V trimmed by 3 bases and J by 1 base, 3 bases remained unmatched. Germline V lookup: CDR1 KGHSH, CDR2 LQKENI. CDR3 region: CASSPGQGGNYGYTF. In DNA, the CDR3 is TGTGCCAGCTCACCGGGACAGGGCGGTAACTATGGCTACACCTTC.

This clone was counted only a few times. The rearrangement links TRBV7-8 to TRBJ2-7; D unclear. This CDR3 has 14 residues. V was pared by 1 base and J by 4 bases, with 11 bases between. CDR1 and CDR2 from the germline V gene are SGHVS and FQNEAQ. Written as DNA, the CDR3 is TGTGCCAGCAGCTTAGGCCGACTCAGTTACGAGCAGTACTTC. This encodes CASSLGRLSYEQYF.

The chain joins TRBV2 to TRBJ1-2; TRBD1 matches 7 bases. Germline CDR1 is SNHLY and CDR2 is FYNNEI. V trimming: 5 bases; J trimming: 4 bases; junction bases outside the gene matches: 19. The CDR3 runs to 18 residues. The CDR3 bases are TGTGCCAGCAGTTCTAGGTCAGGGGGTAGGATAGGTGCCTATGGCTACACCTTC. Translation: CASSSRSGGRIGAYGYTF.